The T cell receptor (beta chain) under discussion was sequenced for a study of radiation and T cells in renal cell carcinoma. Study-level findings and limits: From baseline, blood top tumor clonotypes peaked at 2 weeks post-radiation. Without pretreatment biopsies, baseline tumor clonotype presence was undetermined.

This clone was counted between two and nine times. Its antigen is currently unknown. V lost 0 bases to trimming and J lost 5 bases; unmatched junction nucleotides: 9. CDR3 length: 16 amino acids. Germline CDR1 SGHNT, CDR2 YYREEE (reference sequence). TCRdb's copy holds only in-frame clones and misses some; the assay was immunoSEQ multiplex PCR. The sample shows about 77,000 clones, around four fifths of them seen only once. Time point noted: blood 4 weeks post-SBRT, at nephrectomy. Treatment indicated: 15 Gy SBRT to primary tumor, nephrectomy 4 weeks later. Nephrectomy followed 15 Gy stereotactic body radiation by 4 weeks.

The chain couples TRBV5-4 to TRBJ1-1, with 8 bases matching TRBD1. Sequences were derived from blood, sampled from a patient whose treatment included radiotherapy and nephrectomy. This sequence originates from an older woman with renal cell carcinoma. The CDR3 DNA reads TGTGCCAGCAGCTTGGGAACAGGGGGAATCAGGACTGAAGCTTTCTTT. Translated: CASSLGTGGIRTEAFF.